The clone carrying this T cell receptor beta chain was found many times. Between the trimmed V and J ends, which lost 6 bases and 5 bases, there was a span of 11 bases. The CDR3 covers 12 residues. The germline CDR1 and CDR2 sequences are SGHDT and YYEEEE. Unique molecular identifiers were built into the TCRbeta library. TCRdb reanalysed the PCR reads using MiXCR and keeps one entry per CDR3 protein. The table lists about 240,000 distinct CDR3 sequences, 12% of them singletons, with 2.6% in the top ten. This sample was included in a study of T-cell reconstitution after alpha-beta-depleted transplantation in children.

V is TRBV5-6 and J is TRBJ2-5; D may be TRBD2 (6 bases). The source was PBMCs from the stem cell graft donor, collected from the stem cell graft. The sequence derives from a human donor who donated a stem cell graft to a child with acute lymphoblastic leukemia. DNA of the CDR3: TGTGCCAGCACCTCAGGGAGGGAGACCCAGTACTTC. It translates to CASTSGRETQYF.